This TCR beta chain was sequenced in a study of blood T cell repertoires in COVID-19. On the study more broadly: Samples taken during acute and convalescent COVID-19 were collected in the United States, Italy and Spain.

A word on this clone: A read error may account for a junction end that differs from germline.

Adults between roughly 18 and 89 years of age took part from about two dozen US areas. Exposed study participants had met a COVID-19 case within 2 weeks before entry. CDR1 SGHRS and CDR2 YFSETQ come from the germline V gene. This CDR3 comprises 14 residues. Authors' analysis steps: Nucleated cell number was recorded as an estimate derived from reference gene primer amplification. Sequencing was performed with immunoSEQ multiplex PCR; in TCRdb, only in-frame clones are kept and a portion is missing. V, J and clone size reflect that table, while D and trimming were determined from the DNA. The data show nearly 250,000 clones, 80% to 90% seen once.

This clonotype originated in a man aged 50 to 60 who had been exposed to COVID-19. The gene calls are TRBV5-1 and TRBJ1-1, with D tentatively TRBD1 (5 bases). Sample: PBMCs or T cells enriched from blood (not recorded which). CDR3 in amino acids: CASSSPDTPTGAFF. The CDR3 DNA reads TGCGCCAGCAGCTCACCGGACACCCCTACTGGAGCTTTCTTT.